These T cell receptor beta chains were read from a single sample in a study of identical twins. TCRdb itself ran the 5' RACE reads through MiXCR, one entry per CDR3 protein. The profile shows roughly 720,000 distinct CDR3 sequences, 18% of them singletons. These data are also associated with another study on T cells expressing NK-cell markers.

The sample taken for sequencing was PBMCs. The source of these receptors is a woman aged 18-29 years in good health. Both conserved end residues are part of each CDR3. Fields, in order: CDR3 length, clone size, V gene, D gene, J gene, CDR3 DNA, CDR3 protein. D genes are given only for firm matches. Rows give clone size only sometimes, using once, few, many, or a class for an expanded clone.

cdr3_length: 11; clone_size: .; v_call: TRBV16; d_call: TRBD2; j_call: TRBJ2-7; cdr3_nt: TGTGCCAGCAGCCCAGCGGGGGAGCAGTACTTC; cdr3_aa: CASSPAGEQYF
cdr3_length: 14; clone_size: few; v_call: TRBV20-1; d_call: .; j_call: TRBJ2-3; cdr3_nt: TGCAGTGCTAGAGAAATCGGGATATCAGATACGCAGTATTTT; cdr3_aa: CSAREIGISDTQYF
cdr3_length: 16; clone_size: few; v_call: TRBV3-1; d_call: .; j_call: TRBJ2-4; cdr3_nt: TGTGCCAGCAGCCAGGGGACCTGGGTAGCCAAAAACATTCAGTACTTC; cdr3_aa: CASSQGTWVAKNIQYF
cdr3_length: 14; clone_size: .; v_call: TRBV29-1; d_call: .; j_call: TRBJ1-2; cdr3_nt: TGCAGCGTTGAAGGAGGGGACTTACTTTATGGCTACACCTTC; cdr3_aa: CSVEGGDLLYGYTF
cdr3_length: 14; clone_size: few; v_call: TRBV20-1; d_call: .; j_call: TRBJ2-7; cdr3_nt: TGCAGTGCTAGGAGGGACGCATCCCACTACGAGCAGTACTTC; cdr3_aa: CSARRDASHYEQYF
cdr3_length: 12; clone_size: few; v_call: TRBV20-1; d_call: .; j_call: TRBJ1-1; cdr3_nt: TGCAGTGCTGAGAGGGGGGCAGGTGAAGCTTTCTTT; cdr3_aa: CSAERGAGEAFF
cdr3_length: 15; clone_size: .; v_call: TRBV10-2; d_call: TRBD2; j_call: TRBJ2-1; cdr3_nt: TGCGCCAGTAGAAAGACTAGCGGGGCGTACAATGAGCAGTTCTTC; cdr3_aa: CASRKTSGAYNEQFF
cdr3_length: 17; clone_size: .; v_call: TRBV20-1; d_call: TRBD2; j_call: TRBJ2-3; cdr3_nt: TGCAGTGCTAGAGATAGTGGGCCTAGCGGAAGCACAGATACGCAGTATTTT; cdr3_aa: CSARDSGPSGSTDTQYF
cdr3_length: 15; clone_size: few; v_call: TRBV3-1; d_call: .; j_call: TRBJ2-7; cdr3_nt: TGTGCCAGCAGCTCTCGGGTTGGCGCCCTGAGCGAGCAGTACTTC; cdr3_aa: CASSSRVGALSEQYF
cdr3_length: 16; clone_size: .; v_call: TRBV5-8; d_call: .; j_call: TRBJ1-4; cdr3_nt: TGTGCCAGCAGCACTGGGACGTCGACAACTAATGAAAAACTGTTTTTT; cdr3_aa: CASSTGTSTTNEKLFF
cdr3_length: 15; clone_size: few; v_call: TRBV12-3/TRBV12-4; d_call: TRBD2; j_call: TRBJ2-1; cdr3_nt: TGTGCCAGCAGCCCCTCTAGCGGACTCTACAATGAGCAGTTCTTC; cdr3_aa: CASSPSSGLYNEQFF
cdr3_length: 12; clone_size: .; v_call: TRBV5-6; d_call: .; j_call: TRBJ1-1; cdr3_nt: TGTGCCAGCAGCTTCCTCAAGGGGGGAGCTTTCTTT; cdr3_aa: CASSFLKGGAFF
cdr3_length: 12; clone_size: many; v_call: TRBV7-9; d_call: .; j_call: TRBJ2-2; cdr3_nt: TGTGCCAGCAGTTTGACCACCGGGGAGCTGTTTTTT; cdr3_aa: CASSLTTGELFF
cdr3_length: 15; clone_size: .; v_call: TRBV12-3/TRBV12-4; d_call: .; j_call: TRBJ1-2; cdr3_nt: TGTGCCAGCAGTCGCAAGACAGATCCCTCGGGTGGCTACACCTTC; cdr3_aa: CASSRKTDPSGGYTF
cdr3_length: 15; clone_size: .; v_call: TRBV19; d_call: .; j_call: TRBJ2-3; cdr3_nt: TGTGCCAGTAGTATTACGAACAGCAGGACAGATACGCAGTATTTT; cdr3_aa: CASSITNSRTDTQYF
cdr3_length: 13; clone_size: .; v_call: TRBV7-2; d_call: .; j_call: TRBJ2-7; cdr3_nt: TGTGCCAGCAGCTTAAAACCGGGGTACGAGCAGTACTTC; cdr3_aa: CASSLKPGYEQYF
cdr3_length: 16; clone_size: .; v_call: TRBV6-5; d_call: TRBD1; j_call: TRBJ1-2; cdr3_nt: TGTGCCAGCAGTTACCGTCCCGGGACAGGGAACTATGGCTACACCTTC; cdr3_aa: CASSYRPGTGNYGYTF
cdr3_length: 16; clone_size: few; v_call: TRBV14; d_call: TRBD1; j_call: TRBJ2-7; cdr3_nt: TGTGCCAGCAGCCTCGACCCGGGACAGGGGCCCTACGAGCAGTACTTC; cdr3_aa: CASSLDPGQGPYEQYF
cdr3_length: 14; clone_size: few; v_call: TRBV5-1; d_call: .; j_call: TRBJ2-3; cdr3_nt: TGCGCCAGCTCAAACGGGGATCGTGGCGATACGCAGTATTTT; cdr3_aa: CASSNGDRGDTQYF
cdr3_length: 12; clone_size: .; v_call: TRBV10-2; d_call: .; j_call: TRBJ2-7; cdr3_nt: TGCGCCAGCAGCGGACGGAGATGGGAGCAGTACTTC; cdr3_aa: CASSGRRWEQYF
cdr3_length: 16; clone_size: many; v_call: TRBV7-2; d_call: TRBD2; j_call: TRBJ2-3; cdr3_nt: TGTGCCAGCAGCCAGATAGCGGGAGGGCCAACAGATACGCAGTATTTT; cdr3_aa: CASSQIAGGPTDTQYF
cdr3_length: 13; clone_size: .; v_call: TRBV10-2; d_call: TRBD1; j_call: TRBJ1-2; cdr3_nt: TGCGCCATCAGGGACAGGGACTCCTATGGCTACACCTTC; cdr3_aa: CAIRDRDSYGYTF
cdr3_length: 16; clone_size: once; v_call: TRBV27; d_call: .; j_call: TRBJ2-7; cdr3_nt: TGTGCCAGCAGTTTATCGCCGGGCGCAAGCTCCTACGAGCAGTACTTC; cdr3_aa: CASSLSPGASSYEQYF
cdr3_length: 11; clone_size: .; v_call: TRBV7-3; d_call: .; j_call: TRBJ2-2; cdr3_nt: TGTGCCAGCAGCTTATTAGCTGAGCTGTTTTTT; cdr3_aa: CASSLLAELFF
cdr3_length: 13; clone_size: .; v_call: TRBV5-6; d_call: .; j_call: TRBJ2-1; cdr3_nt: TGTGCCAGCAGCCTCGACGAACGCAATGAGCAGTTCTTC; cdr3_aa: CASSLDERNEQFF
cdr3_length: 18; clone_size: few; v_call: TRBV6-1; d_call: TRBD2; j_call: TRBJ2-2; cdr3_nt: TGTGCCAGCAGTCCGACTAGCGGGGGAACCACAAACACCGGGGAGCTGTTTTTT; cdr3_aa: CASSPTSGGTTNTGELFF
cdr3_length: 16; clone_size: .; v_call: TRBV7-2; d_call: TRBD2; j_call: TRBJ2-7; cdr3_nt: TGTGCCAGCAGCTTAGGCTTCGGGGGGATATCCTACGAGCAGTACTTC; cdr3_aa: CASSLGFGGISYEQYF
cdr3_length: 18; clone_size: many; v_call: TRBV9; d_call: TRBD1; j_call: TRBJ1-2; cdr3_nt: TGTGCCAGCAGCCCGGCCGGGACAGTAATTCCAAATAACTATGGCTACACCTTC; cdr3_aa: CASSPAGTVIPNNYGYTF
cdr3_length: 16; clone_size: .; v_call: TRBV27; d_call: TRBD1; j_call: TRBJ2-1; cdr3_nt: TGTGCCAGCACTCATCAGGACAGGGTCTCCTACAATGAGCAGTTCTTC; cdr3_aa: CASTHQDRVSYNEQFF
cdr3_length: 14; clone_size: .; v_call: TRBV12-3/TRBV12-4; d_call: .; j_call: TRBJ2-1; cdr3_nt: TGTGCCAGCAGTTTACGGTTACATAACAATGAGCAGTTCTTC; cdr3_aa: CASSLRLHNNEQFF
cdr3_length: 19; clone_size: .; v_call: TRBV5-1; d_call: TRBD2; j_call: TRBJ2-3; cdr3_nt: TGCGCCAGCAGCCCCGCCTGGACTAGCGGGGGCCAAATCACAGATACGCAGTATTTT; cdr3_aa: CASSPAWTSGGQITDTQYF
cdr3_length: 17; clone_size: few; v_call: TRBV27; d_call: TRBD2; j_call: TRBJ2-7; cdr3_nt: TGTGCCAGCAGTTCCAGAACAAGCGGGGGGGCCCCCTACGAGCAGTACTTC; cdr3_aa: CASSSRTSGGAPYEQYF
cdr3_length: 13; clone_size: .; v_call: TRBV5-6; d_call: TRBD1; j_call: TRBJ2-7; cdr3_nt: TGTGCCAGCGGCCCGGGACAGGTCTACGAGCAGTACTTC; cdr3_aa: CASGPGQVYEQYF
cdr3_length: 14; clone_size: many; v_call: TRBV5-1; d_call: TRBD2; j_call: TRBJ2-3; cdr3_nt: TGCGCCAGCAGCTTGGGACTAGCTAGCGATACGCAGTATTTT; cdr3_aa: CASSLGLASDTQYF
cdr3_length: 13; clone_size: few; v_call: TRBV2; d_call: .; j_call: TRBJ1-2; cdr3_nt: TGTGCCAGCAGTGGGGGGAGGGGCGATGGCTACACCTTC; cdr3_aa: CASSGGRGDGYTF
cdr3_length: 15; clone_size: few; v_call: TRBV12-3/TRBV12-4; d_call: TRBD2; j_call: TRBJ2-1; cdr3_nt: TGTGCCAGCAGTTTTGGCGGGAGTTTCTACAATGAGCAGTTCTTC; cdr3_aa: CASSFGGSFYNEQFF
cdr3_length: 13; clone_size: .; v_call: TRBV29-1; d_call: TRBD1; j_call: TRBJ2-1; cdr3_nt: TGCAGCGTTTCCGGGACAGGGGGCAATGAGCAGTTCTTC; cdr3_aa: CSVSGTGGNEQFF
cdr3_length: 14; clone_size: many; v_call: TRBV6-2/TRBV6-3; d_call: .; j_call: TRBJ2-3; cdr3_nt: TGTGCCAGCAGTTACGGGATAGTGACAGATACGCAGTATTTT; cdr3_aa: CASSYGIVTDTQYF
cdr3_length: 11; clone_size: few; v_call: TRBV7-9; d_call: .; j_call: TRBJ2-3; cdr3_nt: TGTGGCTCGGGTACCACAGATACGCAGTATTTT; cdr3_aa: CGSGTTDTQYF
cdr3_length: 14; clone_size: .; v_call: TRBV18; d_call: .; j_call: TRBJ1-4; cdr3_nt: TGTGCCAGCTCACCAAGGGCCCGAGGGGAAAAACTGTTTTTT; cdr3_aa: CASSPRARGEKLFF
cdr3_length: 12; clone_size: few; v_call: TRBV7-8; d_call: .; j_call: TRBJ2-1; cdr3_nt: TGTGCCAGCGCATCAGGGAAAGTTGAGCAGTTCTTC; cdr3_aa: CASASGKVEQFF
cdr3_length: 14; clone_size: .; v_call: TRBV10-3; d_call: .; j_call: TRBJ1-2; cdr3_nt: TGTGCCATCAGTGAGTCGATCGGGTTCTATGGCTACACCTTC; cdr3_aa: CAISESIGFYGYTF
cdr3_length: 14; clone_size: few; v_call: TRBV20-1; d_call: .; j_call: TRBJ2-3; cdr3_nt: TGCAGTGCCCCCCCAGGGGGAGCGGGAGATACGCAGTATTTT; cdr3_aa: CSAPPGGAGDTQYF